One sample yielded the 21 T cell receptor beta chains listed below, sequenced in a study of blood T cells in healthy people across ages. A second roughly 7 to 12 cycle PCR used barcoded and J-beta primers. Using its own MiXCR run on the 5' RACE reads, TCRdb lists one record per CDR3 protein. In the table there are under 700,000 distinct CDR3 sequences, nearly 25% of which are singletons. The data also belong to a second study, concerning T cells of mothers and their children.

The source material was blood. The receptor set was obtained from a boy under 18 in good health.

The chain has TRBV4-2 and TRBJ1-1; D ambiguous. Per germline, CDR1 LGHNA and CDR2 YNFKEQ. Trimming pared 2 bases from V and 1 base from J, leaving 11 bases between. This CDR3 region has 15 residues. CDR3 sequence (DNA): TGTGCCAGCAGCCAAATGCTCCAAAGGAACACTGAAGCTTTCTTT. Amino acid sequence: CASSQMLQRNTEAFF.

This clonotype occurred a few times. The chain couples TRBV9 to TRBJ2-1, with D perhaps matching TRBD1 or TRBD2 (5 bases each). With 1 base removed from V and 3 bases from J, the gap between germline ends came to 11 bases. The CDR3 is 15 amino acids. Looked up from germline, CDR1 is SGDLS and CDR2 is YYNGEE. The CDR3 DNA follows: TGTGCCAGCAGCGTAACAACAGGACTCTACAATGAGCAGTTCTTC. As protein: CASSVTTGLYNEQFF.

V is TRBV6-5 and J is TRBJ1-2; D perhaps matches TRBD1 (5 bases). The CDR3 contains 15 residues. V was shortened by 6 bases and J by 4 bases, with 18 bases between the two germline ends. Germline CDR1 and CDR2: MNHEY and SVGAGI. In DNA form, the CDR3 reads TGTGCCAGCAGATACGACAGACCGGGCGGCTATGGCTACACCTTC. As protein: CASRYDRPGGYGYTF.

This clonotype appeared many times. The J gene is TRBJ2-5, the V gene TRBV7-9; TRBD1 matches 9 bases. The V gene's germline CDR1 is SEHNR and CDR2 FQNEAQ (reference sequence). The J segment lost 2 bases and the V segment lost 5 bases, leaving 6 bases of the junction unmatched. The CDR3 has 15 amino acids. CDR3 DNA sequence: TGTGCCAGCAGCGCGAACAGGGGGCAACAAGAGACCCAGTACTTC. Its protein product is CASSANRGQQETQYF.

This clonotype has more than one count but fewer than ten. The chain employs TRBV6-2 or TRBV6-3 and TRBJ2-1, with D perhaps matching TRBD2 (6 bases). In germline, CDR1 is MNHEY, CDR2 SVGEGT. CDR3 length: 12 residues. Trimming pared 7 bases from V and 8 bases from J, leaving 12 bases between. The CDR3 is CASIGLLDEQFF. The DNA of the CDR3 is TGTGCCAGCATCGGACTACTGGATGAGCAGTTCTTC.

This clonotype was seen at least ten times. The J gene is TRBJ2-7, the V gene TRBV27; weak D call: TRBD1 (6 bases). Deletions cut 7 bases from V and 0 bases from J, with 7 bases between. CDR1 is MNHEY, CDR2 SMNVEV, per germline (reference sequence). The CDR3 is 12 amino acids. The DNA for the CDR3 is TGTGCCAGCATAGGGGGCTCCTACGAGCAGTACTTC. As protein: CASIGGSYEQYF.

This clonotype was recorded at least ten times. The J gene is TRBJ1-4, the V gene TRBV7-9; 8 bases are a match to TRBD1. CDR1 and CDR2 (germline): SEHNR, FQNEAQ (reference sequence). There are 16 residues in the CDR3. V gave up 4 bases and J gave up 10 bases; unmatched junction bases: 14. The chain's CDR3 is CASSSTSGQGLGKLFF. CDR3 bases: TGTGCCAGCAGCTCCACTTCTGGACAGGGTTTAGGAAAACTGTTTTTT.

The chain uses TRBV19 and TRBJ1-2, with D maybe TRBD1 (6 bases). There are 12 residues in the CDR3. The germline V gene encodes CDR1 LNHDA and CDR2 SQIVND (reference sequence). V lost 10 bases and J lost 12, with 21 bases in between. This CDR3 reads CATGTSGGYDTF. CDR3 bases: TGTGCCACCGGGACATCCGGGGGATATGACACCTTC.

This clonotype was picked up many times. V gene TRBV7-2 combines with J gene TRBJ1-2, with unresolved D. The germline CDR1 and CDR2 sequences are SGHTA and FQGNSA. Trimming took 3 bases from V and 1 from J, leaving 9 bases between them. This CDR3 is built from 14 residues. CDR3 DNA: TGTGCCAGCAGCTTCGGCAGAGATAACTATGGCTACACCTTC. Residues: CASSFGRDNYGYTF.

This clonotype was detected only a few times. This sequence joins TRBV11-2 and TRBJ2-2; 7 nucleotides match TRBD2. Germline V gives CDR1 SGHAT, CDR2 FQNNGV. The CDR3 consists of 15 residues. The junction had 11 bases not matched to a gene; V was cut back by 6 bases and J by 7 bases. The DNA of the CDR3 is TGTGCCAGCAGTCGGGGAGGGATGCGTGGCGGGGAGCTGTTTTTT. Translating gives CASSRGGMRGGELFF.

This clonotype was detected only a few times. This may arise from a read error, as a much more abundant clone is one base away. The chain recombines TRBV5-6 with TRBJ2-7, with D unclear. Between the trimmed V and J ends, which lost 4 bases and 5 bases, there was a span of 10 bases. CDR1 and CDR2 from the germline V gene are SGHDT and YYEEEE. The CDR3 extends over 12 amino acids. The CDR3 sequence: CASSNEPHEQYF. In DNA, the CDR3 is TGTGCCAGCAGCAATGAACCCCACGAGCAGTACTTC.

This clonotype has a count of ten or more. The chain links TRBV27 to TRBJ2-3; 7 bases map to TRBD1. CDR1 and CDR2 (germline): MNHEY, SMNVEV (reference sequence). The CDR3 has 15 residues. The junction had 6 bases not matched to a gene; V was cut back by 6 bases and J by 0 bases. CDR3 region: CASSRTGPSTDTQYF. CDR3 bases: TGTGCCAGCAGCCGGACAGGTCCTAGCACAGATACGCAGTATTTT.

V usage is TRBV29-1 and J usage is TRBJ2-7, with 10 bases identical to TRBD1. Germline V gene data show CDR1 as SQVTM and CDR2 as ANQGSEA. CDR3 length: 12 residues. V dropped 7 bases and J dropped 5; count of bases not matched to a gene: 5. CDR3 residues: CSAGTGENEQYF. As DNA, the CDR3 is TGCAGCGCTGGGACAGGGGAGAACGAGCAGTACTTC.

The chain recombines TRBV29-1 with TRBJ2-1; 9 positions agree with TRBD1. The CDR3 covers 14 residues. V gave up 6 bases and J gave up 5 bases; unmatched junction bases: 8. Per germline, CDR1 SQVTM and CDR2 ANQGSEA. The CDR3 sequence: CSVVRDRDNNEQFF. The CDR3 DNA reads as TGCAGCGTGGTGCGGGACAGGGATAACAATGAGCAGTTCTTC.

The chain recombines TRBV5-1 with TRBJ1-1; D gene ambiguous. The germline V and J ends were trimmed by 1 base and 1 base, with 8 bases remaining between them. Germline CDR1 is SGHRS and CDR2 is YFSETQ. This CDR3 region has 14 residues. The CDR3 DNA reads as TGCGCCAGCAGCTTGTCTCAGACGAACACTGAAGCTTTCTTT. Translated: CASSLSQTNTEAFF.

A few counts support this clonotype. This rearrangement joins TRBV27 to TRBJ2-5; D call uncertain. The CDR3 is 13 amino acids. Germline values: CDR1 MNHEY, CDR2 SMNVEV (reference sequence). V lost 0 bases to trimming and J lost 5 bases, with 7 bases between them. The CDR3 protein is CASSLSTRETQYF. The DNA for the CDR3 is TGTGCCAGCAGTTTATCGACTCGGGAGACCCAGTACTTC.

The V call is TRBV7-9, the J call TRBJ2-2; D not resolved. V lost 5 bases to trimming and J lost 5 bases, with 12 bases between them. There are 14 residues in the CDR3. CDR1 and CDR2 from the germline V gene are SEHNR and FQNEAQ (reference sequence). In DNA form, the CDR3 reads TGTGCCAGCAGCCCAGGACGGTGGACCGGGGAGCTGTTTTTT. It yields the protein CASSPGRWTGELFF.

J is TRBJ2-7 and V is TRBV12-3 or TRBV12-4; possibly TRBD1 for D (6 bases). This CDR3 spans 17 amino acids. Trimming removed 5 bases from V and 2 bases from J, with 22 bases in between. The chain's CDR3 is CASSPGQPLAGAYEQYF. The CDR3 nucleotides are TGTGCCAGCAGTCCCGGACAGCCCCTGGCCGGGGCCTACGAGCAGTACTTC.

In its sample, this clonotype was seen a few times. This chain connects TRBV12-3 or TRBV12-4 to TRBJ1-2; possible D gene TRBD1, 6 bases. The V end lost 11 bases, the J end lost 2 bases, and 12 bases lay between the germline ends. This CDR3 comprises 12 residues. Here the CDR3 DNA reads TGTGCCGTCCTAGGACAGAACTATGGCTACACCTTC. Protein: CAVLGQNYGYTF.

The table lists this clonotype with a few counts. The V and J genes are TRBV12-3 or TRBV12-4 and TRBJ1-5, with TRBD1 identical over 11 bases. The length of the CDR3 is 16 residues. Trimming at V came to 4 bases and at J to 0 bases, leaving 2 bases not matched to a gene. CDR3 protein: CASSWTGGYSNQPQHF. DNA of the CDR3: TGTGCCAGCAGTTGGACAGGGGGCTATAGCAATCAGCCCCAGCATTTT.

This clonotype was picked up a small number of times. The chain joins TRBV28 to TRBJ2-2; no reliable D call. V lost 5 bases, J lost 6 bases, and 10 bases lay in between. The germline V gene has CDR1 MDHEN and CDR2 SYDVKM. This CDR3 is 13 amino acids long. This chain's CDR3 is CASSPQSPGELFF. DNA of the CDR3: TGTGCCAGCAGTCCCCAGTCGCCCGGGGAGCTGTTTTTT.